These T cell receptor beta chains were read from a single sample in a study of long-term antiretroviral therapy in people with HIV. Clones were read by immunoSEQ multiplex PCR, and TCRdb kept only the in-frame ones, dropping some. The table includes more than 15,000 clones, over 75% detected once. Here the sequenced sample was unsorted PBMCs, taken 0.7 years before starting antiretroviral therapy. Every receptor here comes from a man aged 50 to 59 with HIV. The CDR3 runs from the conserved cysteine through the conserved F or W. The D gene is left open where the match is weak. Some rows mark clone size as missing; the rest say once, few, many or name a class of expanded clone.

cdr3_nt: TGCGCCAGCAGCTTCTCGGTCACTGGGGCCAACGTCCTGACTTTC
cdr3_aa: CASSFSVTGANVLTF
clone_size: NA
d_call: NA
v_call: TRBV5-1
j_call: TRBJ2-6

cdr3_nt: TGTGCCAGCAGCTTAGATGGCAGGGGCGCATTAGAGACCCAGTACTTC
cdr3_aa: CASSLDGRGALETQYF
clone_size: NA
d_call: NA
v_call: TRBV7-2
j_call: TRBJ2-5

cdr3_nt: TGTGCCATCAGTGAGGTTGGACTGACTGGAAACACCATATATTTT
cdr3_aa: CAISEVGLTGNTIYF
clone_size: NA
d_call: NA
v_call: TRBV10-3
j_call: TRBJ1-3

cdr3_nt: TGTGCCAGCAGTGATCAGGGAGTGGTTGAAAAACTGTTTTTT
cdr3_aa: CASSDQGVVEKLFF
clone_size: NA
d_call: NA
v_call: TRBV6-1
j_call: TRBJ1-4

cdr3_nt: TGTGCCAGCAGTTACCTGGGTCAGGCTGGGGGCTACACCTTC
cdr3_aa: CASSYLGQAGGYTF
clone_size: NA
d_call: NA
v_call: TRBV6-5
j_call: TRBJ1-2

cdr3_nt: TGTGCCAGCAGCCCCGGGACAGCCTATGGCTACACCTTC
cdr3_aa: CASSPGTAYGYTF
clone_size: NA
d_call: TRBD1
v_call: TRBV5-4
j_call: TRBJ1-2

cdr3_nt: TGTGCCAGTAGTCCCCTAAGGGATCAGCCCCAGCATTTT
cdr3_aa: CASSPLRDQPQHF
clone_size: once
d_call: NA
v_call: TRBV19
j_call: TRBJ1-5

cdr3_nt: TGTGCCAGCAGTGAAGGTCCACTCCCGGGGGAGACCCAGTACTTC
cdr3_aa: CASSEGPLPGETQYF
clone_size: NA
d_call: NA
v_call: TRBV6-1
j_call: TRBJ2-5

cdr3_nt: TGTGCCAGCAGCTTCGCCGGGACCACGGCCGGGGAGCTGTTTTTT
cdr3_aa: CASSFAGTTAGELFF
clone_size: NA
d_call: NA
v_call: TRBV11-2
j_call: TRBJ2-2

cdr3_nt: TGTGCCAGCAGCTCTGTTGGGGGATTATACGACGAGCAGTACTTC
cdr3_aa: CASSSVGGLYDEQYF
clone_size: NA
d_call: NA
v_call: TRBV7-8
j_call: TRBJ2-7

cdr3_nt: TGTGCCAGCAGCTTGGAAGGTATAACAGGAGGCTACACCTTC
cdr3_aa: CASSLEGITGGYTF
clone_size: NA
d_call: NA
v_call: TRBV5-6
j_call: TRBJ1-2

cdr3_nt: TGTGCCAGCAGGAGGAGGGCACCGGGGGGCTCTGGGGCCAACGTCCTGACTTTC
cdr3_aa: CASRRRAPGGSGANVLTF
clone_size: NA
d_call: TRBD2
v_call: TRBV7-9
j_call: TRBJ2-6

cdr3_nt: TGTGCCAGCAGCCAATTACGGGGACCTAACTCTGGAAACACCATATATTTT
cdr3_aa: CASSQLRGPNSGNTIYF
clone_size: NA
d_call: NA
v_call: TRBV5-6
j_call: TRBJ1-3

cdr3_nt: TGTGCCAGTAGTAACAATCCGGGACAGGGTTTCTCCGGGCCCCAGCATTTT
cdr3_aa: CASSNNPGQGFSGPQHF
clone_size: NA
d_call: TRBD1
v_call: TRBV19
j_call: TRBJ1-5

cdr3_nt: TGCGCCAGCGCTTCACCCCACCCTCTAGCGGGGTCACAGGATACGCAGTATTTT
cdr3_aa: CASASPHPLAGSQDTQYF
clone_size: NA
d_call: TRBD2
v_call: TRBV5-1
j_call: TRBJ2-3

cdr3_nt: TGTGCCAGCAGTAGACTAGCGGGGAGCTCCTACGAGCAGTACTTC
cdr3_aa: CASSRLAGSSYEQYF
clone_size: NA
d_call: TRBD2
v_call: TRBV6-5
j_call: TRBJ2-7

cdr3_nt: TGTGCCAGCAGTTTCAGCGCTGGAGATACAGATACGCAGTATTTT
cdr3_aa: CASSFSAGDTDTQYF
clone_size: NA
d_call: NA
v_call: TRBV25-1
j_call: TRBJ2-3

cdr3_nt: TGCGCCAGCAGCCAAGATCGAAGGGGACTACACACCCCAGGGGGGAAAGATGAGCAGTTCTTC
cdr3_aa: CASSQDRRGLHTPGGKDEQFF
clone_size: NA
d_call: NA
v_call: TRBV4-1
j_call: TRBJ2-1

cdr3_nt: TGTGCCAGCAAGGTTGGCGGAGCCTACGAGCAGTACTTC
cdr3_aa: CASKVGGAYEQYF
clone_size: once
d_call: NA
v_call: TRBV2
j_call: TRBJ2-7

cdr3_nt: TGTGCCAGCAGCCCGATGCGGGACAGATACACTGAAGCTTTCTTT
cdr3_aa: CASSPMRDRYTEAFF
clone_size: NA
d_call: TRBD1
v_call: TRBV5-6
j_call: TRBJ1-1

cdr3_nt: TGTGCCATCAGTGAGTCCGAGGGGCTCGACGAGCAGTACTTC
cdr3_aa: CAISESEGLDEQYF
clone_size: NA
d_call: NA
v_call: TRBV10-3
j_call: TRBJ2-7

cdr3_nt: TGTGCTAGTGGGACTAGCGGGGGAGGAGATACGCAGTATTTT
cdr3_aa: CASGTSGGGDTQYF
clone_size: NA
d_call: TRBD2
v_call: TRBV12-5
j_call: TRBJ2-3

cdr3_nt: TGTGCCACCAGCAGACCCTTGACTAGCGGCACAGATACGCAGTATTTT
cdr3_aa: CATSRPLTSGTDTQYF
clone_size: NA
d_call: TRBD2
v_call: TRBV15
j_call: TRBJ2-3

cdr3_nt: TGCAGCGTTGAAGGACAGGTCTATGGCTACACCTTC
cdr3_aa: CSVEGQVYGYTF
clone_size: NA
d_call: NA
v_call: TRBV29-1
j_call: TRBJ1-2

cdr3_nt: TGTGCCAGCAGATTAGTAGGAGGGGACTTTAACTATGGCTACACCTTC
cdr3_aa: CASRLVGGDFNYGYTF
clone_size: NA
d_call: NA
v_call: TRBV7-9
j_call: TRBJ1-2

cdr3_nt: TGCGCCAGCAGCTTAATGAGCGGTGTTGCAGAGACCCAGTACTTC
cdr3_aa: CASSLMSGVAETQYF
clone_size: NA
d_call: NA
v_call: TRBV5-1
j_call: TRBJ2-5

cdr3_nt: TGCGCCAGCAGCTTGGGGATGGGGGGGGCCTCCTACGAGCAGTACTTC
cdr3_aa: CASSLGMGGASYEQYF
clone_size: NA
d_call: NA
v_call: TRBV5-1
j_call: TRBJ2-7

cdr3_nt: TGTGCCAGCATTACTCGCGTTGGTTCTCCCGGGACAGGGAAGAACACTGAAGCTTTCTTT
cdr3_aa: CASITRVGSPGTGKNTEAFF
clone_size: NA
d_call: NA
v_call: TRBV21-1
j_call: TRBJ1-1

cdr3_nt: TGCGCCAGCAGTGGGACAGGAGATCAGCCCCAGCATTTT
cdr3_aa: CASSGTGDQPQHF
clone_size: NA
d_call: TRBD1
v_call: TRBV10-2
j_call: TRBJ1-5

cdr3_nt: TGTGCCAGCAGCCCCCGACTTAGCTCCTACGAGCAGTACTTC
cdr3_aa: CASSPRLSSYEQYF
clone_size: once
d_call: NA
v_call: TRBV9
j_call: TRBJ2-7

cdr3_nt: TGTGCCTGGACTAGCGGGAGCACAGATACGCAGTATTTT
cdr3_aa: CAWTSGSTDTQYF
clone_size: NA
d_call: TRBD2
v_call: TRBV30
j_call: TRBJ2-3

cdr3_nt: TGTGCCAGCTCGCCGCAGGCCCTTACTAATGAAAAACTGTTTTTT
cdr3_aa: CASSPQALTNEKLFF
clone_size: NA
d_call: NA
v_call: TRBV18
j_call: TRBJ1-4

cdr3_nt: TGTGCCAGCAGCTCTCAACCAGGGGGCCTGAACACCGGGGAGCTGTTTTTT
cdr3_aa: CASSSQPGGLNTGELFF
clone_size: NA
d_call: TRBD1
v_call: TRBV7-3
j_call: TRBJ2-2

cdr3_nt: TGTGCCACCCGGACACAGGCAGGACTGTTCACCGGGGAGCTGTTTTTT
cdr3_aa: CATRTQAGLFTGELFF
clone_size: NA
d_call: NA
v_call: TRBV7-9
j_call: TRBJ2-2

cdr3_nt: TGTGCCAGCAGTCCCGGGATAGGGGAGCTGTTTTTT
cdr3_aa: CASSPGIGELFF
clone_size: NA
d_call: NA
v_call: TRBV27
j_call: TRBJ2-2

cdr3_nt: TGTGCCAGCAGCTTAGTACCCAATGTTGGCGGTACGCAGTATTTT
cdr3_aa: CASSLVPNVGGTQYF
clone_size: NA
d_call: NA
v_call: TRBV7-2
j_call: TRBJ2-3

cdr3_nt: TGCGCCAGCAGCCAAGACCGCTCGAACACTGAAGCTTTCTTT
cdr3_aa: CASSQDRSNTEAFF
clone_size: few
d_call: NA
v_call: TRBV4-1
j_call: TRBJ1-1

cdr3_nt: TGTGCCAGTAGTACCAGGACCTACGAAGAAGCTTTCTTT
cdr3_aa: CASSTRTYEEAFF
clone_size: NA
d_call: NA
v_call: TRBV19
j_call: TRBJ1-1

cdr3_nt: TGTGCCAGCCAGGACCGCCTCGTATACGAGCAGTACTTC
cdr3_aa: CASQDRLVYEQYF
clone_size: NA
d_call: NA
v_call: TRBV6-5
j_call: TRBJ2-7

cdr3_nt: TGTGCCAGTAGTATTAGGGAGAACACTGAAGCTTTCTTT
cdr3_aa: CASSIRENTEAFF
clone_size: NA
d_call: NA
v_call: TRBV19
j_call: TRBJ1-1

cdr3_nt: TGTGCCAGCAGCTTAAGGCGAGAGACCCAGTACTTC
cdr3_aa: CASSLRRETQYF
clone_size: NA
d_call: NA
v_call: TRBV13
j_call: TRBJ2-5